These T cell receptor beta chains were read from a single sample in a study of somatic mutations in cytotoxic T cells in rheumatoid arthritis. Method: immunoSEQ multiplex PCR; TCRdb's copy keeps in-frame clones and lacks some. Of roughly 4,000 clones in the sample, 80% to 95% were seen once. The specimen was CD8+ T cells sorted from blood. These TCRs come from a woman aged 55-70 years with rheumatoid arthritis. Each CDR3 is given with its conserved first and last residue. D genes are given only for firm matches. For some rows the clone size is stated as once, few or many, or as a class when expanded; others skip it.

once	TRBV2	TRBD1	TRBJ1-2	CASSEGTGYMGYTF	TGTGCCAGCAGTGAAGGGACAGGGTACATGGGCTACACCTTC
NA	TRBV5-8	NA	TRBJ2-2	CASSDNRGTGELFF	TGTGCCAGCAGCGATAATAGGGGCACCGGGGAGCTGTTTTTT
few	TRBV5-1	NA	TRBJ1-1	CASSFNGYEAFF	TGCGCCAGCAGCTTCAACGGTTATGAAGCTTTCTTT
NA	TRBV6-5	TRBD2	TRBJ2-1	CASRGLAGMVDEQFF	TGTGCCAGCAGAGGACTAGCGGGAATGGTCGATGAGCAGTTCTTC
NA	TRBV18	NA	TRBJ2-3	CASSVVTAADTQYF	TGTGCCAGCTCAGTTGTAACAGCCGCCGATACGCAGTATTTT
NA	TRBV2	NA	TRBJ1-4	CASSVWQGNEKLFF	TGTGCCAGCAGTGTTTGGCAGGGTAATGAAAAACTGTTTTTT
NA	TRBV6-5	NA	TRBJ1-2	CASSYSQGTYGYTF	TGTGCCAGCAGTTACTCACAGGGAACCTATGGCTACACCTTC
few	TRBV13	TRBD2	TRBJ2-3	CASSPNWLAGEGRGTDTQYF	TGTGCCAGCAGCCCCAACTGGCTAGCGGGAGAGGGGCGGGGCACAGATACGCAGTATTTT
NA	TRBV6-6	NA	TRBJ2-3	CASNWRTGEDTQYF	TGTGCCAGCAATTGGCGCACGGGGGAAGATACGCAGTATTTT
NA	TRBV5-6	NA	TRBJ2-7	CASSLGSSYEQYF	TGTGCCAGCAGTCTCGGGAGCTCCTACGAGCAGTACTTC
NA	TRBV2	TRBD1	TRBJ1-1	CASPASGGQLNTEAFF	TGTGCCAGCCCCGCTTCCGGGGGACAGTTGAACACTGAAGCTTTCTTT
NA	TRBV29-1	TRBD2	TRBJ2-7	CSVEREGSYEQYF	TGCAGCGTTGAGAGGGAGGGTTCCTACGAGCAGTACTTC
NA	TRBV19	NA	TRBJ2-1	CASSPRAYNEQFF	TGTGCCAGTAGTCCCCGCGCCTACAATGAGCAGTTCTTC
NA	TRBV6-7	NA	TRBJ2-7	CASSYRGENYYEQYF	TGTGCCAGCAGTTACCGAGGTGAGAATTACTACGAGCAGTACTTC
NA	TRBV28	NA	TRBJ1-1	CASSLGPGVMNTEAFF	TGTGCCAGCAGTTTAGGTCCAGGGGTGATGAACACTGAAGCTTTCTTT
NA	TRBV7-6	NA	TRBJ2-7	CASSFQAGEQYF	TGTGCCAGCAGCTTTCAAGCGGGCGAGCAGTACTTC
once	TRBV7-6	TRBD2	TRBJ2-1	CASSFRLADPYNEQFF	TGTGCCAGCAGCTTTAGACTAGCCGACCCCTACAATGAGCAGTTCTTC
NA	TRBV7-6	TRBD1	TRBJ1-4	CASSGTAGTGFPNEKLFF	TGTGCCAGCAGTGGGACAGCCGGGACAGGGTTTCCTAATGAAAAACTGTTTTTT
NA	TRBV11-2	TRBD2	TRBJ2-5	CASSFPGRGGETQYF	TGTGCCAGCAGCTTCCCGGGACGGGGGGGAGAGACCCAGTACTTC
NA	TRBV5-1	TRBD1	TRBJ1-5	CASSLGTGTAYNQPQHF	TGCGCCAGCAGCTTGGGGACCGGGACAGCTTACAATCAGCCCCAGCATTTT
NA	TRBV11-3	NA	TRBJ2-4	CASSSPVKNIQYF	TGTGCCAGCAGCTCCCCCGTCAAAAACATTCAGTACTTC
NA	TRBV2	NA	TRBJ2-5	CASSEVGPEETQYF	TGTGCCAGCAGTGAAGTGGGGCCAGAAGAGACCCAGTACTTC
NA	TRBV5-4	NA	TRBJ1-1	CASSPREGRAFF	TGTGCCAGCAGCCCTAGGGAGGGGAGAGCTTTCTTT
NA	TRBV5-1	NA	TRBJ2-1	CASSSLPSELYNEQFF	TGCGCCAGCAGCTCGTTACCTAGCGAGCTCTACAATGAGCAGTTCTTC
NA	TRBV2	NA	TRBJ1-5	CASRNVPDSDQPQHF	TGTGCCAGCAGGAACGTCCCGGACAGTGATCAGCCCCAGCATTTT
NA	TRBV6-5	NA	TRBJ1-1	CASSYVWANTEAFF	TGTGCCAGCAGTTACGTATGGGCTAACACTGAAGCTTTCTTT
NA	TRBV7-6	TRBD1	TRBJ1-5	CASSLATGGIGNQPQHF	TGTGCCAGCAGCTTAGCTACAGGGGGCATTGGCAATCAGCCCCAGCATTTT
NA	TRBV5-8	NA	TRBJ2-7	CAGQDYEQYF	TGTGCCGGGCAGGATTACGAGCAGTACTTC
NA	TRBV7-2	NA	TRBJ2-1	CASSPGPGEGNEQFF	TGTGCCAGCAGCCCTGGCCCGGGGGAAGGCAATGAGCAGTTCTTC
NA	TRBV4-1	NA	TRBJ2-1	CASSPLSAVDEQFF	TGCGCCAGCAGCCCTCTATCGGCGGTTGATGAGCAGTTCTTC
NA	TRBV11-2	NA	TRBJ2-7	CASSAGHPTYEQYF	TGTGCCAGCAGCGCCGGACACCCGACCTACGAGCAGTACTTC
once	TRBV2	TRBD2	TRBJ2-3	CASSEAGGPDTQYF	TGTGCCAGCAGTGAAGCGGGAGGGCCGGATACGCAGTATTTT
NA	TRBV28	TRBD1	TRBJ1-2	CASSLRQGAPYYGYTF	TGTGCCAGCAGTCTTCGACAGGGGGCGCCATACTATGGCTACACCTTC
NA	TRBV19	NA	TRBJ2-1	CASGLALYNEQFF	TGTGCCAGCGGACTGGCTCTTTACAATGAGCAGTTCTTC
NA	TRBV7-9	TRBD1	TRBJ2-7	CASSKPGRGYYEQYF	TGTGCCAGCAGCAAACCGGGCAGGGGGTACTACGAGCAGTACTTC
NA	TRBV7-6	TRBD1	TRBJ1-1	CASSLEAGGNTEAFF	TGTGCCAGCAGCTTAGAAGCAGGGGGGAACACTGAAGCTTTCTTT
NA	TRBV5-6	NA	TRBJ2-7	CASSPGTLYEQYF	TGTGCCAGCAGCCCTGGGACACTGTACGAGCAGTACTTC
once	TRBV13	NA	TRBJ1-5	CASSLGGTSGLGNQPQHF	TGTGCCAGCAGCTTAGGGGGAACGTCGGGGTTGGGCAATCAGCCCCAGCATTTT